Below, 24 T cell receptor beta chains from the same sample are listed, as sequenced in a study of CD8+ T cells in alopecia areata. Reverse transcribed after extraction, RNA yielded cDNA as the sequencing template. The protocol was immunoSEQ multiplex PCR, while the TCRdb copy is restricted to in-frame clones and leaves out a portion. The table shows approximately 140,000 clones, with 86% occurring only once. Described treatment: oral pan-JAK inhibitor, 5-10 mg twice daily. The sample consisted of CD8+ T cells sorted from blood, taken at week 4, from a patient treated with tofacitinib. The receptors were gathered from a human donor with alopecia areata.

The gene calls are TRBV10-3 and TRBJ1-1; D is ambiguous. CDR1 and CDR2 from the germline V gene are ENHRY and SYGVKD. The V gene lost 7 bases and the J gene lost 11 bases, with 20 bases spanning the gap. This CDR3 comprises 13 residues. As DNA, the CDR3 is TGTGCCATCAATACCGGACCGTCAAATGGCGCTTTCTTT. Protein: CAINTGPSNGAFF.

The chain has TRBV6-5 and TRBJ1-1, with a weak D call TRBD1 (5 bases). The CDR3 length is 13 residues. The V gene lost 0 bases and the J gene lost 6 bases, with 8 bases spanning the gap. Germline assignment: CDR1 MNHEY and CDR2 SVGAGI. The CDR3 region is CASSYSSGAEAFF. CDR3 sequence (DNA): TGTGCCAGCAGTTACTCGTCGGGGGCTGAAGCTTTCTTT.

The gene calls are TRBV4-1 and TRBJ2-1, with D perhaps TRBD1 (5 bases). Per the germline V gene, CDR1 is MGHRA and CDR2 is YSYEKL. The CDR3 runs to 14 residues. V lost 2 bases and J 2 bases, leaving 7 bases between the germline ends. The CDR3 DNA is TGCGCCAGCAGCCAAATGGACACCTACAATGAGCAGTTCTTC. Translated: CASSQMDTYNEQFF.

The chain employs TRBV6-4 and TRBJ2-7; unclear D gene. Germline V gives CDR1 MRHNA, CDR2 SNTAGT. The ends were cut back, 2 bases at V and 9 bases at J, with 26 bases in the middle. The CDR3 loop spans 17 amino acids. The DNA of the CDR3 is TGTGCCAGCAGTGACAACGTCGCCGACACGAGTTCTCCCGGGCAGTACTTC. It yields the protein CASSDNVADTSSPGQYF.

This chain's CDR3 is CASSHPDYEQYF. The CDR3 DNA reads as TGTGCCAGTAGCCATCCCGACTACGAGCAGTACTTC. The chain employs TRBV19 and TRBJ2-7; D is ambiguous. Germline values: CDR1 LNHDA, CDR2 SQIVND (reference sequence). The CDR3 is 12 residues long. Trimming left V 6 bases short and J 3 bases short, with 9 bases between.

This rearrangement joins TRBV19 to TRBJ2-1; D not certain. This CDR3 region has 12 residues. Germline loops: CDR1 LNHDA, CDR2 SQIVND (reference sequence). The V gene lost 4 bases and the J gene lost 7 bases, with 8 bases spanning the gap. The CDR3 spells CASSKIVNEQFF. The CDR3 DNA is TGTGCCAGTAGTAAAATAGTGAATGAGCAGTTCTTC.

There are a few counts of this clone. J is TRBJ1-6 and V is TRBV6-5, with 10 bases identical to TRBD1. This CDR3 region has 15 residues. V shed 4 bases and J 7 bases; nucleotides not matched to a gene: 4. Germline V lookup: CDR1 MNHEY, CDR2 SVGAGI. The chain's CDR3 is CASSFGQGVNSPLHF. CDR3 sequence (DNA): TGTGCCAGCAGTTTCGGACAGGGGGTGAATTCACCCCTCCACTTT.

This chain links TRBV6-5 with TRBJ2-7; D possibly corresponds to TRBD1 (6 bases). Trimming stripped 6 bases from V and 3 bases from J, with 18 bases between. CDR3 length equals 15 residues. Germline CDR1 reads MNHEY; CDR2 reads SVGAGI. CDR3 nucleotides: TGTGCCAGCAGCTCCGTCCCAACAGGGTACTACGAGCAGTACTTC. It codes for CASSSVPTGYYEQYF.

This clone has a handful of counts. The gene calls are TRBV2 and TRBJ2-3; D may be TRBD1 (6 bases). This CDR3 comprises 12 residues. V lost 5 bases and J 6 bases, leaving 9 bases between the germline ends. Looked up from germline, CDR1 is SNHLY and CDR2 is FYNNEI. CDR3 region: CASSTRGDTQYF. CDR3 bases: TGTGCCAGCAGTACCAGGGGCGATACGCAGTATTTT.

The chain recombines TRBV7-9 with TRBJ2-7, with 9 positions matching TRBD1. V shed 5 bases and J 2 bases; nucleotides not matched to a gene: 7. The CDR3 is made up of 15 amino acids. Germline V gene lookup returns CDR1 SEHNR and CDR2 FQNEAQ (reference sequence). CDR3 protein: CASSHRDRETYEQYF. CDR3 DNA: TGTGCCAGCAGCCACCGGGACAGGGAGACCTACGAGCAGTACTTC. Full variable domain (rest looked up from reference TRBV7-9 and TRBJ2-7): DTGVSQNPRHKITKRGQNVTFRCDPISEHNRLYWYRQTLGQGPEFLTYFQNEAQLEKSRLLSDRFSAERPKGSFSTLEIQRTEQGDSAMYLCASSHRDRETYEQYFGPGTRLTVT.

Comments on this clone: In the same sample, other DNA sequences code for this CDR3. V usage is TRBV29-1 and J usage is TRBJ2-1; 10 positions agree with TRBD1. Trimming took 7 bases from V and 4 from J; bases not matched to a gene: 4. This CDR3 is 13 amino acids long. Germline CDR1 is SQVTM and CDR2 is ANQGSEA. The CDR3 DNA is TGCAGCGCCCGGGACAGGGGTTACAATGAGCAGTTCTTC. Protein: CSARDRGYNEQFF.

J is TRBJ2-1 and V is TRBV4-1; 9 bases map to TRBD1. Germline V gene sequence: CDR1 MGHRA, CDR2 YSYEKL. V lost 2 bases, J lost 5 bases, and 4 bases stayed unmatched. The CDR3 length is 15 residues. The CDR3 coding sequence is TGCGCCAGCAGCCAATTGGGACAGGGAAACAATGAGCAGTTCTTC. It codes for CASSQLGQGNNEQFF.

V usage is TRBV29-1 and J usage is TRBJ2-2, with 10 bases that match TRBD2. V dropped 6 bases and J dropped 0; count of bases not matched to a gene: 1. The CDR3 has 14 residues. Per germline, CDR1 SQVTM and CDR2 ANQGSEA. The CDR3 coding sequence is TGCAGCGTCACTAGCGGGACGAACACCGGGGAGCTGTTTTTT. This encodes CSVTSGTNTGELFF.

The V and J genes are TRBV29-1 and TRBJ1-2; 9 bases match TRBD1. This CDR3 has 13 residues. Germline CDR1 is SQVTM and CDR2 is ANQGSEA. V was pared by 5 bases and J by 6 bases, with 7 bases of the junction left unmatched. CDR3 loop: CSVYGQGLDGYTF. In nucleotides, the CDR3 is TGCAGCGTTTACGGACAGGGGCTCGATGGCTACACCTTC.

J is TRBJ1-1 and V is TRBV27; a weak D match, TRBD1 (6 bases). Germline values: CDR1 MNHEY, CDR2 SMNVEV (reference sequence). V gave up 0 bases and J gave up 5 bases, with 7 bases separating them. This CDR3 comprises 13 residues. CDR3 residues: CASSLSGATEAFF. The CDR3 nucleotides are TGTGCCAGCAGTTTATCGGGGGCGACTGAAGCTTTCTTT.

The chain uses TRBV2 and TRBJ2-1; TRBD2 agrees at 13 bases. Germline V gene data show CDR1 as SNHLY and CDR2 as FYNNEI. This CDR3 spans 15 amino acids. J gave up 1 base and V 6 bases, and 0 bases lay outside the gene matches. CDR3 protein: CASRLAGGSYNEQFF. The CDR3 DNA is TGTGCCAGCAGACTAGCGGGAGGGTCCTACAATGAGCAGTTCTTC.

J is TRBJ2-5 and V is TRBV4-1, with D perhaps matching TRBD1 (5 bases). In germline, CDR1 is MGHRA, CDR2 YSYEKL. The V end was cut by 2 bases, the J end by 6 bases, with 13 bases between. The CDR3 covers 14 residues. The CDR3 nucleotides read TGCGCCAGCAGCCAACGACAGTGGGGTCAGACCCAGTACTTC. Protein product: CASSQRQWGQTQYF.

The chain carries TRBV5-1 and TRBJ2-7; D is unclear. This CDR3 has 10 amino acids. Trimming took off 6 bases at V and 0 bases at J, with 1 base between the two ends. Germline V lookup: CDR1 SGHRS, CDR2 YFSETQ. The CDR3 DNA sequence: TGCGCCAGCACCTCCTACGAGCAGTACTTC. Translated, it gives CASTSYEQYF.

In regard to this clone: One end of the junction is discordant with germline, which a read error may explain. The chain couples TRBV27 to TRBJ2-1; D uncertain. Germline CDR1 and CDR2: MNHEY and SMNVEV (reference sequence). This CDR3 region has 14 residues. CDR3 in amino acids: CASSSGSNYNEQLF. In DNA form, the CDR3 reads TGTGCCAGCTCCTCGGGCAGCAACTACAATGAGCAGCTCTTC.

The rearrangement uses TRBV27 and TRBJ2-7, with 12 bases fitting TRBD1. The CDR3 loop spans 15 amino acids. Germline V gene data show CDR1 as MNHEY and CDR2 as SMNVEV (reference sequence). V was pared by 5 bases and J by 4 bases, with 6 bases of the junction left unmatched. The CDR3 sequence: CASSDPGQGAYEQYF. DNA for the CDR3: TGTGCCAGCAGTGACCCGGGACAGGGGGCTTACGAGCAGTACTTC.

The chain is built from TRBV27 and TRBJ2-1; no definite D call. The CDR3 is 13 residues long. Germline CDR1 reads MNHEY; CDR2 reads SMNVEV (reference sequence). Trimming took 6 bases from V and 3 from J, leaving 9 bases between them. The CDR3 spells CASSWTGYNEQFF. Here the CDR3 DNA reads TGTGCCAGCAGCTGGACCGGCTACAATGAGCAGTTCTTC.

As regards this clone: At one end, the junction sequence differs from germline, possibly due to a read error. This sample also contains other DNA sequences that code for the same CDR3. The V gene is TRBV4-1, the J gene TRBJ1-5, with a weak D call TRBD1 (5 bases). The germline CDR1 and CDR2 sequences are MGHRA and YSYEKL. The length of the CDR3 is 16 residues. The CDR3 sequence: CASSQVEGASNQPQHF. CDR3 nucleotides: TGCGCCAGCAGCCAAGTGGAAGGGGCGAGCAATCAGCCTCAGCATTTT.

The chain has TRBV15 and TRBJ2-5; 14 bases align to TRBD2. This CDR3 comprises 16 residues. Trimming cost V 1 base and J 3 bases; bases outside gene matches: 1. The V gene's germline CDR1 is LNHNV and CDR2 YYDKDF (reference sequence). CDR3 coding DNA: TGTGCCACCAGCAGAGGGACTAGCGGGAGGAAAGAGACCCAGTACTTC. Protein product: CATSRGTSGRKETQYF.

This sequence joins TRBV2 and TRBJ2-5; D is unclear. V was pared by 7 bases and J by 5 bases, with 8 bases between. The CDR3 is made up of 11 amino acids. Germline V gene sequence: CDR1 SNHLY, CDR2 FYNNEI. The CDR3 coding sequence is TGTGCCAGCATTCTGATGGAGACCCAGTACTTC. It codes for CASILMETQYF.